A single sample is the source of the 22 T cell receptor beta chains below, sequenced in a study of control samples from healthy donors and cancer patients. The method was immunoSEQ multiplex PCR; TCRdb's version includes in-frame clones alone and lacks a portion of them. The profile shows around 83,000 clones, approximately 93% of them singletons. The sequenced sample was PBMCs. These receptors came from a woman between 40 and 55 years old with lung cancer.

V gene TRBV9 combines with J gene TRBJ1-1; 8 bases align to TRBD1. CDR1 is SGDLS, CDR2 YYNGEE, per germline. The CDR3 is 15 amino acids. J lost 1 base, V lost 3 bases, and 5 bases had no gene match. The CDR3 loop is CASSGPGQENTEAFF. CDR3 DNA sequence: TGTGCCAGCAGCGGACCGGGACAGGAGAACACTGAAGCTTTCTTT.

The rearrangement links TRBV2 to TRBJ2-7; D unclear. V was clipped by 3 bases and J by 5 bases, with 5 bases between them. This CDR3 has 11 residues. The germline CDR1 and CDR2 sequences are SNHLY and FYNNEI. The CDR3 spells CASSDVDEQYF. The CDR3 DNA sequence: TGTGCCAGCAGTGATGTTGACGAGCAGTACTTC.

The chain carries TRBV4-1 and TRBJ1-4, with D possibly being TRBD1 (6 bases). Germline values: CDR1 MGHRA, CDR2 YSYEKL. V lost 6 bases to trimming and J lost 5 bases, with 13 bases between them. The CDR3 is 14 residues long. This CDR3 is CASSPQGTNEKLFF. The DNA of the CDR3 is TGCGCCAGCAGTCCACAGGGAACGAATGAAAAACTGTTTTTT.

A single count supports this clone. The rearrangement uses TRBV5-1 and TRBJ2-7; 9 bases map to TRBD1. V shed 4 bases and J 5 bases; nucleotides not matched to a gene: 1. Germline values: CDR1 SGHRS, CDR2 YFSETQ. The CDR3 sequence is 12 residues long. The CDR3 loop reads CASSRTGDEQYF. The CDR3 nucleotides read TGCGCCAGCAGCAGGACAGGGGACGAGCAGTACTTC.

The chain employs TRBV19 and TRBJ2-1; 10 bases map to TRBD2. This CDR3 region has 18 residues. CDR1 and CDR2 (germline): LNHDA, SQIVND (reference sequence). The junction had 20 bases not matched to a gene; V was cut back by 5 bases and J by 10 bases. The CDR3 coding sequence is TGTGCCAGTAGTGGTAGGGGGGCTAGCGGGGGCCCTCTTCGAGAGCAGTTCTTC. Translation gives CASSGRGASGGPLREQFF.

This clone was found once. The CDR3 loop reads CASSFGVGTEAFF. CDR3 DNA: TGTGCCAGCAGCTTCGGGGTTGGCACTGAAGCTTTCTTT. This sequence joins TRBV7-2 and TRBJ1-1, with D unclear. The CDR3 is 13 amino acids. CDR1 is SGHTA and CDR2 is FQGNSA in the germline V gene. Trimming took off 3 bases at V and 4 bases at J, with 9 bases between the two ends.

For the CDR3, the DNA is TGTGCCAGCAGCAGACAGGGCTCTGGAAACACCATATATTTT. Its translation: CASSRQGSGNTIYF. J is TRBJ1-3 and V is TRBV13, with TRBD1 matching 7 bases. With 5 bases clipped from V and 0 bases from J, the junction kept 1 base outside the gene matches. Germline V CDR1 and CDR2: PRHDT, FYEKMQ (reference sequence). The CDR3 is made up of 14 amino acids.

The chain has TRBV19 and TRBJ1-2, with unresolved D. Trimming took 7 bases from V and 3 from J, leaving 15 bases between them. The CDR3 sequence is 14 residues long. The germline V gene encodes CDR1 LNHDA and CDR2 SQIVND (reference sequence). This CDR3 is CASTSGIAYYGYTF. The CDR3 DNA reads as TGTGCCAGTACTAGCGGTATCGCCTACTATGGCTACACCTTC. Combining the CDR3 with reference TRBV19 and TRBJ1-2 gives the whole variable domain DGGITQSPKYLFRKEGQNVTLSCEQNLNHDAMYWYRQDPGQGLRLIYYSQIVNDFQKGDIAEGYSVSREKKESFPLTVTSAQKNPTAFYLCASTSGIAYYGYTFGSGTRLTVV.

The rearrangement joins TRBV3-1 (or the pseudogene TRBV3-2) to TRBJ1-1, with D tentatively TRBD1 (6 bases). There are 16 residues in the CDR3. CDR1 is LGHDT and CDR2 is YNNKEL in the germline V gene (reference sequence). V was trimmed by 0 bases and J by 3 bases, leaving 14 bases between them. DNA for the CDR3: TGTGCCAGCAGCCAAGATGGCGGGGGGCTGGACACTGAAGCTTTCTTT. Its protein product is CASSQDGGGLDTEAFF.

The chain has TRBV30 and TRBJ1-5; no clear D. Trimming pared 0 bases from V and 9 bases from J, leaving 15 bases between. Germline values: CDR1 GTSNPN, CDR2 SVGIG (reference sequence). This CDR3 is 14 amino acids long. CDR3 region: CAWSVAVGSGPQHF. Here the CDR3 DNA reads TGTGCCTGGAGTGTGGCAGTCGGCTCGGGGCCCCAGCATTTT.

For this clone: The sample carries other DNA sequences with the same CDR3. The CDR3 sequence: CASSFGETQYF. The CDR3, as DNA: TGCGCCAGCAGCTTCGGAGAGACCCAGTACTTC. This chain uses TRBV5-1 with TRBJ2-5; D call uncertain. The CDR3 is made up of 11 amino acids. Germline-derived CDR1 and CDR2 are SGHRS and YFSETQ. Trimming took off 2 bases at V and 4 bases at J, with 3 bases between the two ends.

The V call is TRBV18, the J call TRBJ2-7; a possible D gene is TRBD1 (6 bases). The CDR3 is 18 amino acids. Trimming took off 0 bases at V and 2 bases at J, with 20 bases between the two ends. CDR1 and CDR2 from the germline V gene are KGHSH and LQKENI. CDR3 DNA sequence: TGTGCCAGCTCACCACCCGGTCTTTTAGGACAGTACACCTACGAGCAGTACTTC. Translation: CASSPPGLLGQYTYEQYF.

The CDR3: CASSATSTDTQYF. CDR3 nucleotide sequence: TGTGCCAGCTCGGCTACTAGCACAGATACGCAGTATTTT. The chain joins TRBV5-4 to TRBJ2-3; D is ambiguous. CDR3 length: 13 amino acids. Germline CDR1 and CDR2: SGHNT and YYREEE (reference sequence). Trimming cost V 7 bases and J 0 bases, with 9 bases left between them.

The genes are TRBV19 and TRBJ1-1; the match to TRBD1 covers 9 bases. The CDR3 is 15 residues long. Germline assignment: CDR1 LNHDA and CDR2 SQIVND (reference sequence). The ends lost 5 bases at V and 2 bases at J; junction bases unmatched: 6. CDR3 amino acids: CASSPRGQGNTEAFF. CDR3 bases: TGTGCCAGTAGTCCCCGGGGACAGGGTAACACTGAAGCTTTCTTT. Based on the CDR3 plus reference TRBV19 and TRBJ1-1, the full variable domain is DGGITQSPKYLFRKEGQNVTLSCEQNLNHDAMYWYRQDPGQGLRLIYYSQIVNDFQKGDIAEGYSVSREKKESFPLTVTSAQKNPTAFYLCASSPRGQGNTEAFFGQGTRLTVV.

The J gene is TRBJ2-3, the V gene TRBV11-3, with 9 bases lining up with TRBD2. The germline V gene has CDR1 SGHNT and CDR2 YENEEA. Trimming cost V 5 bases and J 0 bases; bases outside gene matches: 6. CDR3 length: 16 residues. CDR3 amino acids: CASSPGLASSTDTQYF. The CDR3 bases are TGTGCCAGCAGCCCCGGACTAGCGTCTAGCACAGATACGCAGTATTTT.

The DNA for the CDR3 is TGTGCCAGCAGATACAGGGGCTACGAGCAGTACTTC. This translates into CASRYRGYEQYF. This sequence joins TRBV28 and TRBJ2-7; 7 bases align to TRBD1. CDR3 size: 12 residues. Germline CDR1 is MDHEN and CDR2 is SYDVKM. V was clipped by 6 bases and J by 3 bases; unmatched bases: 2.

The V call is TRBV11-2, the J call TRBJ2-6; D remains ambiguous. The V and J ends lost 7 bases and 2 bases respectively, with 18 bases between them. The CDR3 runs to 17 residues. From germline, CDR1 is SGHAT and CDR2 FQNNGV. The CDR3 loop reads CASTSKSRAAGANVLTF. In DNA form, the CDR3 reads TGTGCCAGCACTTCTAAATCGCGAGCCGCTGGGGCCAACGTCCTGACTTTC.

This clone was observed a handful of times. This chain joins TRBV2 and TRBJ2-2; 9 positions agree with TRBD2. The V and J ends lost 6 bases and 3 bases, in that order; junction bases with no gene match: 8. The length of the CDR3 is 16 residues. CDR1 is SNHLY, CDR2 FYNNEI, per germline. Here the CDR3 reads CASRTKRGAYTGELFF. The CDR3 coding sequence is TGTGCCAGCAGAACAAAGCGGGGGGCCTACACCGGGGAGCTGTTTTTT.

This clone occurred once. This rearrangement joins TRBV3-1 (or the pseudogene TRBV3-2) to TRBJ2-7; weak D call: TRBD1 (6 bases). CDR1 and CDR2 from the germline V gene are LGHDT and YNNKEL (reference sequence). Trimming cost V 4 bases and J 9 bases, with 19 bases left between them. There are 14 residues in the CDR3. The chain's CDR3 is CASSPQPDSRRQYF. The CDR3 nucleotides read TGTGCCAGCAGCCCCCAACCGGACAGCCGAAGGCAGTACTTC.

In this sample, this clone turned up a few times. The chain links TRBV2 to TRBJ1-1, with D unresolved. This CDR3 contains 13 residues. The germline V and J ends were trimmed by 7 bases and 7 bases, with 16 bases remaining between them. Germline V CDR1 and CDR2: SNHLY, FYNNEI. The CDR3 here is CASTELEGVEAFF. The CDR3 DNA is TGTGCCAGCACCGAGTTGGAAGGAGTTGAAGCTTTCTTT.

V and J are TRBV12-3 or TRBV12-4 and TRBJ2-1, with D unclear. V shed 1 base and J shed 7 bases, with 5 bases lying between them. The CDR3 totals 12 residues. CDR3 sequence (DNA): TGTGCCAGCAGTTTAGGGAGAAATGAGCAGTTCTTC. Its protein product is CASSLGRNEQFF.

In nucleotides, the CDR3 is TGTGCCAGCAGCAGATCGGGGGGGAGCACAGATACGCAGTATTTT. Its protein product is CASSRSGGSTDTQYF. The V call is TRBV5-4, the J call TRBJ2-3; 8 bases map to TRBD2. The CDR3 is 15 residues long. Germline lookup yields CDR1 SGHNT and CDR2 YYREEE (reference sequence). V trimming: 4 bases; J trimming: 0 bases; junction bases outside the gene matches: 4.